This entry lists 26 T cell receptor beta chains sequenced from one sample in a study of T cells in localized non-small cell lung cancer. Here immunoSEQ multiplex PCR was the method, and the copy in TCRdb shows in-frame clones only, minus some. This sample yields 50,000 to 55,000 clones, of which approximately 88% are seen a single time; 17% belongs to the top ten. The starting material was peripheral blood mononuclear cells, obtained before any cancer treatment. The receptor set was obtained from a man aged 35 to 70 with stage III lung adenocarcinoma.

This chain links TRBV10-2 with TRBJ2-1, with 13 bases identical to TRBD2. J lost 9 bases, V lost 9 bases, and 11 bases had no gene match. The length of the CDR3 is 15 residues. Germline assignment: CDR1 WSHSY and CDR2 SAAADI. The CDR3 DNA reads as TGCGCCAGTAGAAGTGGACTAGCGGGGGCAGGTGAGCAGTTCTTC. Amino acid sequence: CASRSGLAGAGEQFF.

The chain has TRBV19 and TRBJ1-4, with D maybe TRBD1 (6 bases). The CDR3 is 15 residues long. Germline CDR1 and CDR2: LNHDA and SQIVND (reference sequence). V was shortened by 5 bases and J by 5 bases, with 15 bases between the two germline ends. For the CDR3, the DNA is TGTGCCAGTAGTGAGGCAGGGGTCCAAAATGAAAAACTGTTTTTT. This encodes CASSEAGVQNEKLFF.

The genes are TRBV10-3 and TRBJ2-7; the match to TRBD1 covers 7 bases. V shed 2 bases, J shed 2 bases, and the junction held 3 bases outside the gene matches. CDR3 size: 14 residues. Germline V gene lookup returns CDR1 ENHRY and CDR2 SYGVKD. The CDR3 region has the DNA TGTGCCATCAGTGAGAAAACAGGGGCCTACGAGCAGTACTTC. Encoded protein: CAISEKTGAYEQYF.

This chain uses TRBV6-5 with TRBJ1-6, with D hard to call. In germline, CDR1 is MNHEY, CDR2 SVGAGI. V was shortened by 0 bases and J by 9 bases, with 15 bases between the two germline ends. The CDR3 length is 16 residues. CDR3 protein: CASSYSEAGQASPLHF. The CDR3, as DNA: TGTGCCAGCAGTTACTCTGAGGCAGGTCAAGCTTCACCCCTCCACTTT.

V usage is TRBV29-1 and J usage is TRBJ2-5; D could derive from TRBD1 or TRBD2 (5 bases each). V lost 8 bases, J lost 5 bases, and 12 bases lay in between. The CDR3 extends over 11 amino acids. CDR1 is SQVTM and CDR2 is ANQGSEA in the germline V gene. CDR3 region: CSPMWGETQYF. DNA for the CDR3: TGCAGCCCCATGTGGGGGGAGACCCAGTACTTC.

This clone was seen a few times. The chain's CDR3 is CASSVTLEPGYTF. CDR3 nucleotides: TGTGCCAGTAGTGTTACACTGGAACCGGGCTACACCTTC. This chain joins TRBV19 and TRBJ1-2, with D unresolved. Germline V CDR1 and CDR2: LNHDA, SQIVND (reference sequence). Trimming stripped 5 bases from V and 8 bases from J, with 15 bases between. The CDR3 totals 13 residues. Using reference TRBV19 and TRBJ1-2 for the parts outside the CDR3, the full variable domain is DGGITQSPKYLFRKEGQNVTLSCEQNLNHDAMYWYRQDPGQGLRLIYYSQIVNDFQKGDIAEGYSVSREKKESFPLTVTSAQKNPTAFYLCASSVTLEPGYTFGSGTRLTVV.

The sample holds a few counts of this clone. The chain links TRBV29-1 to TRBJ1-1; D is uncertain. Trimming stripped 2 bases from V and 6 bases from J, with 7 bases between. The CDR3 has 11 amino acids. CDR1 SQVTM and CDR2 ANQGSEA come from the germline V gene. In DNA form, the CDR3 reads TGCAGCGTTGAATATGCTCCTGAAGCTTTCTTT. Translation: CSVEYAPEAFF.

This clone has just a few counts. This chain joins TRBV18 and TRBJ2-3, with 8 bases matching TRBD1. Per the germline V gene, CDR1 is KGHSH and CDR2 is LQKENI. After removal of 6 bases from V and 1 base from J, the junction contained 6 bases not matched to a gene. This CDR3 contains 15 residues. The DNA for the CDR3 is TGTGCCAGCTCCCAACCACAGGGGGGCACAGATACGCAGTATTTT. Protein product: CASSQPQGGTDTQYF.

The rearrangement joins TRBV6-5 to TRBJ2-1; 7 positions match TRBD1. In germline, CDR1 is MNHEY, CDR2 SVGAGI. The CDR3 consists of 15 residues. The ends lost 6 bases at V and 0 bases at J; junction bases unmatched: 5. CDR3 sequence reads: CASRKGDSSYNEQFF. The CDR3 nucleotides are TGTGCCAGCAGGAAAGGGGACAGCTCCTACAATGAGCAGTTCTTC.

J is TRBJ2-7 and V is TRBV7-2; D remains unclear. V was clipped by 2 bases and J by 4 bases, with 12 bases between them. This CDR3 contains 14 residues. Germline assignment: CDR1 SGHTA and CDR2 FQGNSA. CDR3 in amino acids: CASSLTTLGYEQYF. The CDR3 nucleotides are TGTGCCAGCAGCTTAACCACGCTAGGGTACGAGCAGTACTTC.

This clone is termed medium-sized. The J gene is TRBJ2-7, the V gene TRBV19; D tentatively reads TRBD1 or TRBD2 (5 bases each). Germline lookup yields CDR1 LNHDA and CDR2 SQIVND (reference sequence). The CDR3 contains 15 residues. V lost 5 bases to trimming and J lost 4 bases, with 18 bases between them. The CDR3 coding sequence is TGTGCCAGTAGTGGACCGGGACCGAACCTATACGAGCAGTACTTC. This gives the protein CASSGPGPNLYEQYF.

This clone was recorded a few times. CDR3 amino acids: CASSPSGGIYEQYF. The DNA for the CDR3 is TGCGCCAGCTCCCCATCTGGGGGCATCTACGAGCAGTACTTC. V usage is TRBV10-1 and J usage is TRBJ2-7; D perhaps matches TRBD1 (6 bases). With 8 bases removed from V and 3 bases from J, the gap between germline ends came to 17 bases. From germline, CDR1 is WNHNN and CDR2 SYGVQD (reference sequence). The CDR3 is made up of 14 amino acids.

The chain has TRBV9 and TRBJ2-1; a possible D gene is TRBD2 (6 bases). Germline V gene sequence: CDR1 SGDLS, CDR2 YYNGEE. The germline V and J ends were trimmed by 0 bases and 4 bases, with 8 bases remaining between them. The CDR3 is made up of 14 amino acids. CDR3 coding DNA: TGTGCCAGCAGCGTAGTAGCGGATTACAATGAGCAGTTCTTC. The encoded protein is CASSVVADYNEQFF.

This sequence joins TRBV19 and TRBJ2-5, with 8 bases lining up with TRBD1. This CDR3 is built from 13 residues. V lost 5 bases and J lost 5; bases outside the gene matches: 4. The germline V gene has CDR1 LNHDA and CDR2 SQIVND (reference sequence). This CDR3 is CASSGQGAETQYF. CDR3 in DNA: TGTGCCAGTAGTGGACAGGGAGCGGAGACCCAGTACTTC.

Only a few counts were recorded for this clone. This chain links TRBV5-1 with TRBJ2-2, with D possibly TRBD2 on 6 matching bases. Germline CDR1 and CDR2: SGHRS and YFSETQ. The V and J ends lost 6 bases and 1 base respectively, with 16 bases between them. This CDR3 contains 16 residues. CDR3 sequence (DNA): TGCGCCAGCACCGAATCGATGGGAGGGAACACCGGGGAGCTGTTTTTT. Residues: CASTESMGGNTGELFF.

The chain links TRBV30 to TRBJ2-7; 7 bases agree with TRBD2. CDR1 and CDR2 from the germline V gene are GTSNPN and SVGIG (reference sequence). The CDR3 runs to 15 residues. V dropped 0 bases and J dropped 0; count of bases not matched to a gene: 5. As DNA, the CDR3 is TGTGCCTGGAGTGTAGTGGGCGGGAGCTCCTACGAGCAGTACTTC. This encodes CAWSVVGGSSYEQYF.

The chain employs TRBV6-1 and TRBJ2-3; D may be TRBD1 (5 bases). The germline CDR1 and CDR2 sequences are MNHNS and SASEGT. The CDR3 length is 11 residues. V lost 2 bases and J lost 14, with 11 bases in between. The CDR3 region is CASSETHRWYF. The CDR3 bases are TGTGCCAGCAGTGAAACTCACAGGTGGTATTTT.

V gene TRBV25-1 combines with J gene TRBJ2-3; 9 bases map to TRBD2. From germline, CDR1 is MGHDK and CDR2 SYGVNS. The CDR3 contains 16 residues. Trimming took 9 bases from V and 1 from J; bases not matched to a gene: 11. DNA of the CDR3: TGTGCCAGTAGTCGATCTTCTAGCGGGGGCACAGATACGCAGTATTTT. This translates into CASSRSSSGGTDTQYF.

This chain joins TRBV27 and TRBJ2-3, with 8 positions matching TRBD2. Germline V gene sequence: CDR1 MNHEY, CDR2 SMNVEV (reference sequence). V gave up 4 bases and J gave up 0 bases; unmatched junction bases: 6. The CDR3 totals 16 residues. In DNA form, the CDR3 reads TGTGCCAGCAGTTACCAGCTAGCGGGTAGCACAGATACGCAGTATTTT. Translating it yields CASSYQLAGSTDTQYF.

The genes are TRBV14 and TRBJ2-7; D is ambiguous. This CDR3 is built from 11 residues. Germline V CDR1 and CDR2: SGHDN, FVKESK. V lost 4 bases and J 4 bases, leaving 5 bases between the germline ends. The CDR3 DNA sequence: TGTGCCAGCAGCCGAACGTACGAGCAGTACTTC. It yields the protein CASSRTYEQYF.

This clone was seen just once. J is TRBJ1-2 and V is TRBV5-1; a weak D match, TRBD1 (5 bases). Germline V gene lookup returns CDR1 SGHRS and CDR2 YFSETQ. The V end was cut by 0 bases, the J end by 8 bases, with 17 bases between. This CDR3 has 15 amino acids. The DNA of the CDR3 is TGCGCCAGCAGCTTGGCCTTGGGGACGGGAATGGGCTACACCTTC. This encodes CASSLALGTGMGYTF.

This clone was recorded a few times. The gene calls are TRBV6-5 and TRBJ1-1; no reliable D call. This CDR3 region has 14 residues. Between the trimmed V and J ends, which lost 0 bases and 1 base, there was a span of 6 bases. CDR1 MNHEY and CDR2 SVGAGI come from the germline V gene. The CDR3 DNA is TGTGCCAGCAGTTACTCCAGACAGAACACTGAAGCTTTCTTT. Its protein product is CASSYSRQNTEAFF.

The V call is TRBV27, the J call TRBJ2-1, with 12 bases lining up with TRBD2. Trimming removed 4 bases from V and 8 bases from J; junction bases left unmatched: 9. Germline V gives CDR1 MNHEY, CDR2 SMNVEV (reference sequence). The CDR3 runs 16 residues. This CDR3 reads CASSYSTSGSGDEQFF. The CDR3 coding sequence is TGTGCCAGCAGTTACTCGACTAGCGGGAGTGGGGATGAGCAGTTCTTC.

The chain joins TRBV7-9 to TRBJ2-3; D gene uncertain. Germline-derived CDR1 and CDR2 are SEHNR and FQNEAQ (reference sequence). V lost 4 bases and J 4 bases, leaving 12 bases between the germline ends. The CDR3 is 14 residues long. The CDR3 nucleotides read TGTGCCAGCAGCTCATCCCGCTTGTCAGATACGCAGTATTTT. It codes for CASSSSRLSDTQYF.

The chain uses TRBV9 and TRBJ2-2, with D possibly called TRBD1 or TRBD2 (5 bases each). CDR3 size: 16 residues. The germline V gene encodes CDR1 SGDLS and CDR2 YYNGEE. Trimming pared 3 bases from V and 3 bases from J, leaving 15 bases between. The CDR3 loop is CASSARDGEYTGELFF. The CDR3 DNA sequence: TGTGCCAGCAGCGCCCGGGACGGAGAATACACCGGGGAGCTGTTTTTT. The full variable domain, with the rest looked up from reference TRBV9 and TRBJ2-2, is DSGVTQTPKHLITATGQRVTLRCSPRSGDLSVYWYQQSLDQGLQFLIQYYNGEERAKGNILERFSAQQFPDLHSELNLSSLELGDSALYFCASSARDGEYTGELFFGEGSRLTVL.

This rearrangement joins TRBV7-9 to TRBJ1-2, with D unclear. CDR1 SEHNR and CDR2 FQNEAQ come from the germline V gene (reference sequence). The CDR3 is made up of 12 amino acids. V was shortened by 1 base and J by 6 bases, with 6 bases between the two germline ends. CDR3 residues: CASSLVGDGYTF. The CDR3 nucleotides read TGTGCCAGCAGCTTAGTTGGGGATGGCTACACCTTC.